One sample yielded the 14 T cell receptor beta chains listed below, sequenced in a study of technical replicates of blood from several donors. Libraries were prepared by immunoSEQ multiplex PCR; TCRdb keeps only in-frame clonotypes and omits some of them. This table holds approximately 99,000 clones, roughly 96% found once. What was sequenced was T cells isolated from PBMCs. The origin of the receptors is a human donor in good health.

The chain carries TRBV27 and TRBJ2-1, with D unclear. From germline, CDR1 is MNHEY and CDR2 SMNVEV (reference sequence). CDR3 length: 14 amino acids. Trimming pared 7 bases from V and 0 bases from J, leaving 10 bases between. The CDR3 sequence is CASMSSASYNEQFF. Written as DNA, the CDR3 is TGTGCCAGCATGTCCAGTGCCTCCTACAATGAGCAGTTCTTC.

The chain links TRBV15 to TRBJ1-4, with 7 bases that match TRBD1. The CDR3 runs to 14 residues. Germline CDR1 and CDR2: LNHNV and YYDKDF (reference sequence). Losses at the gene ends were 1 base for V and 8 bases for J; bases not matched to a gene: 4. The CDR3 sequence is CATSRVSGGEKLFF. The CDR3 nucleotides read TGTGCCACCAGCAGAGTGTCAGGGGGGGAAAAACTGTTTTTT.

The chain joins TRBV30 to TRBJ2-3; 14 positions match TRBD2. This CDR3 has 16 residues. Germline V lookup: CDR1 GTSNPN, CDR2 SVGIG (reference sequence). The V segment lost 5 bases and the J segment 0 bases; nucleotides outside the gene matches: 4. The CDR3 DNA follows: TGTGCCTGGGGACTAGCGGGGGGACCTAGCACAGATACGCAGTATTTT. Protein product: CAWGLAGGPSTDTQYF.

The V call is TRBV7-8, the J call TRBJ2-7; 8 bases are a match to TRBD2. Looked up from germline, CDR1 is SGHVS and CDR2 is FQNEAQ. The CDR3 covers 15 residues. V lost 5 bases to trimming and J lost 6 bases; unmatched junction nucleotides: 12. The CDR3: CASSPRAGGPLEQYF. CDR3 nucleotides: TGTGCCAGCAGCCCAAGGGCGGGAGGACCCCTCGAGCAGTACTTC.

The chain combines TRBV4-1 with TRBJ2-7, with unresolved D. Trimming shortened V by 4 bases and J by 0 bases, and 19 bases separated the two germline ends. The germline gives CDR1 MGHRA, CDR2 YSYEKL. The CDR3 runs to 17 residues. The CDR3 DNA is TGCGCCAGCAGCCCCACCTGGGCCCCTGGTAGCTCCTACGAGCAGTACTTC. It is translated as CASSPTWAPGSSYEQYF.

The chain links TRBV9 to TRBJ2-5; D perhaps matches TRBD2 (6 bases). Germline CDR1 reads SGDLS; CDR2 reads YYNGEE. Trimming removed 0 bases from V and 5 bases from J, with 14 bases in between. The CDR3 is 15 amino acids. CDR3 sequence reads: CASSVGLGGAETQYF. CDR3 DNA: TGTGCCAGCAGCGTAGGTCTCGGGGGAGCGGAGACCCAGTACTTC.

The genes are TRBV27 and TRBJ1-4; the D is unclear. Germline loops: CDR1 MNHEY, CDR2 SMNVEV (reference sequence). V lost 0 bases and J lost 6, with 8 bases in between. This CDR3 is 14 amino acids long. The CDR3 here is CASSLSAGYEKLFF. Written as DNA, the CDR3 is TGTGCCAGCAGTTTATCTGCGGGATATGAAAAACTGTTTTTT.

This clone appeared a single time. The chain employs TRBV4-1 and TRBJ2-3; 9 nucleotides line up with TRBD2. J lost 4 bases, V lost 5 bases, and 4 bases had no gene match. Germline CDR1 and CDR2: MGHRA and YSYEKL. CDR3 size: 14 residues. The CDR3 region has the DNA TGCGCCAGCAGCTCTAGCGGGGACCCAGATACGCAGTATTTT. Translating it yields CASSSSGDPDTQYF.

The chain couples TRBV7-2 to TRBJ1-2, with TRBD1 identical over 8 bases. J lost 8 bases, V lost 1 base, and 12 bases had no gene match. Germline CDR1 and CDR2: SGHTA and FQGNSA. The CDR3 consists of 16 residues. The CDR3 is CASSLEFGQGAPGYTF. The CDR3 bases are TGTGCCAGCAGCTTAGAATTTGGGCAGGGGGCGCCGGGCTACACCTTC.

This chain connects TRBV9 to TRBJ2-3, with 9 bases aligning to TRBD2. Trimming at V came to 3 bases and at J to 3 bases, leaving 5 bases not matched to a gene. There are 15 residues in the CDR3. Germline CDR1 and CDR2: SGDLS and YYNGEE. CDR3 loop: CASSETSGWTDTQYF. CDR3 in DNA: TGTGCCAGCAGCGAGACTAGCGGTTGGACAGATACGCAGTATTTT.

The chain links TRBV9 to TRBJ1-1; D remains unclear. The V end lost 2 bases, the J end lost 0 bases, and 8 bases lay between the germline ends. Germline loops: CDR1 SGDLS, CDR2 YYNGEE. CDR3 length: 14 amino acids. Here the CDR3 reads CASSVEAMNTEAFF. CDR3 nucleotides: TGTGCCAGCAGCGTTGAGGCTATGAACACTGAAGCTTTCTTT.

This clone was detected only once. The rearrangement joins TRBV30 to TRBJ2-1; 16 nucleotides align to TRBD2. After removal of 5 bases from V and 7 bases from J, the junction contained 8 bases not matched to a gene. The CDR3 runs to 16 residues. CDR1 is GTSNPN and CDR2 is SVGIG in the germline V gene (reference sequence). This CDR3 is CAWGTSGGALRNEQFF. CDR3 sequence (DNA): TGTGCCTGGGGGACTAGCGGGGGGGCCCTGCGGAATGAGCAGTTCTTC. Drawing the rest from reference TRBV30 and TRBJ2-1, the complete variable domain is SQTIHQWPATLVQPVGSPLSLECTVEGTSNPNLYWYRQAAGRGLQLLFYSVGIGQISSEVPQNLSASRPQDRQFILSSKKLLLSDSGFYLCAWGTSGGALRNEQFFGPGTRLTVL.

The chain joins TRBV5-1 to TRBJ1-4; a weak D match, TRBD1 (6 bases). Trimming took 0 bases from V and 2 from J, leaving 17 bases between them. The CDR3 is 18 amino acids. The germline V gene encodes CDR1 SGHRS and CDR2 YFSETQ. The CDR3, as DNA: TGCGCCAGCAGCTTGGCCTGGGGGCAGCCATTGACTAATGAAAAACTGTTTTTT. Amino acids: CASSLAWGQPLTNEKLFF.

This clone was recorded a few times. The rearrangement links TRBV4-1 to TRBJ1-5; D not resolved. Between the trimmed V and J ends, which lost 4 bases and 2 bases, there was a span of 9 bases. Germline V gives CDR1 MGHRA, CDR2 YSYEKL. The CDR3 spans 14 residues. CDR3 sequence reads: CASSPITGNQPQHF. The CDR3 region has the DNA TGCGCCAGCAGCCCCATTACTGGCAATCAGCCCCAGCATTTT.